Listed here are 17 T cell receptor beta chains from one sample, sequenced in a study of glioma-infiltrating T cells. TCR alpha and beta CDR3 regions were amplified from RNA using iRepertoire nested multiplex PCR. From the multiplex PCR reads, TCRdb called clonotypes with MiXCR, one entry per CDR3 protein. The repertoire has under 150,000 distinct CDR3 sequences, approximately 26% of them found once; the top ten carry 27%. Source material: glioma tissue, nonneoplastic brain tissue, or PBMCs (not recorded which). The receptors shown here come from a human donor with low-grade glioma or glioblastoma, undergoing nonglioma brain surgery, or in good health (not recorded which).

With regard to this clonotype: A much bigger clone sits one base away, suggesting this may be a read error. This chain joins TRBV7-2 and TRBJ2-3; TRBD2 is a possible D gene (6 bases). CDR1 is SGHTA and CDR2 is FQGNSA in the germline V gene. CDR3 length: 14 residues. V was pared by 1 base and J by 6 bases, with 11 bases between. CDR3 residues: CASSLGGVFDTQYF. CDR3 nucleotides: TGTGCCAGCAGCTTAGGCGGGGTGTTCGATACGCAGTATTTT.

This clonotype appeared many times. The CDR3 sequence is CASSPPRWQGEETQYF. The CDR3 DNA reads TGTGCCAGCAGCCCCCCGAGGTGGCAGGGGGAGGAGACCCAGTACTTC. V gene TRBV14 combines with J gene TRBJ2-5; 7 bases fit TRBD1. The CDR3 runs 16 residues. Germline values: CDR1 SGHDN, CDR2 FVKESK. V was pared by 4 bases and J by 5 bases, with 13 bases of the junction left unmatched.

For this clonotype: A much bigger clone sits one base away, suggesting this may be a read error. The chain is built from TRBV7-3 and TRBJ2-3, with D perhaps given as TRBD1 or TRBD2 (6 bases each). This CDR3 is built from 15 residues. Germline V CDR1 and CDR2: SGHTA, FQGTGA. Trimming took 6 bases from V and 4 from J, leaving 17 bases between them. CDR3 sequence: CASSQLASGADTQYF. In DNA, the CDR3 is TGTGCCAGCAGTCAACTAGCCTCAGGGGCAGATACGCAGTATTTT. The whole variable domain, remainder taken from reference TRBV7-3 and TRBJ2-3, is GAGVSQTPSNKVTEKGKYVELRCDPISGHTALYWYRQSLGQGPEFLIYFQGTGAADDSGLPNDRFFAVRPEGSVSTLKIQRTERGDSAVYLCASSQLASGADTQYFGPGTRLTVL.

Many counts were recorded for this clonotype. V usage is TRBV15 and J usage is TRBJ1-5; TRBD1 matches at 9 bases. After removal of 3 bases from V and 3 bases from J, the junction contained 3 bases not matched to a gene. CDR1 is LNHNV and CDR2 is YYDKDF in the germline V gene (reference sequence). The length of the CDR3 is 15 residues. As DNA, the CDR3 is TGTGCCACCAGCAGCCGACAGGGGGACAATCAGCCCCAGCATTTT. Its protein product is CATSSRQGDNQPQHF.

This clonotype showed up just a few times. J is TRBJ1-2 and V is TRBV28; tentatively, D is TRBD1 (6 bases). V lost 3 bases, J lost 3 bases, and 14 bases lay in between. Germline V gives CDR1 MDHEN, CDR2 SYDVKM. The CDR3 loop spans 15 amino acids. The CDR3 region has the DNA TGTGCCAGCAGTTTTGGGGGGCAGGTCTACTATGGCTACACCTTC. Protein product: CASSFGGQVYYGYTF.

Ten or more counts support this clonotype. The rearrangement uses TRBV27 and TRBJ1-2, with a weak D call TRBD1 (5 bases). Germline V gives CDR1 MNHEY, CDR2 SMNVEV (reference sequence). This CDR3 contains 14 residues. V was cut by 3 bases and J by 4 bases, with 12 bases left in between. CDR3 nucleotide sequence: TGTGCCAGCAGTTTTCGCAGGGCTGGCTATGGCTACACCTTC. Amino acids: CASSFRRAGYGYTF.

V gene TRBV5-1 combines with J gene TRBJ1-1, with D possibly TRBD1 on 5 matching bases. This CDR3 has 14 amino acids. V dropped 3 bases and J dropped 7 bases, with 16 bases sitting between them. The germline V gene encodes CDR1 SGHRS and CDR2 YFSETQ. CDR3 in amino acids: CASSWGVEGGEAFF. The DNA for the CDR3 is TGCGCCAGCAGCTGGGGCGTGGAGGGCGGTGAAGCTTTCTTT.

In its sample, this clonotype was seen many times. This chain joins TRBV19 and TRBJ1-5; the D gene is possibly TRBD1 (5 bases). CDR3 length: 15 amino acids. V lost 6 bases and J 0 bases, leaving 12 bases between the germline ends. Germline loops: CDR1 LNHDA, CDR2 SQIVND (reference sequence). The CDR3 here is CASRLTDYSNQPQHF. The CDR3 DNA is TGTGCCAGTAGGCTGACAGACTATAGCAATCAGCCCCAGCATTTT.

This clonotype has only a few counts. The rearrangement joins TRBV6-1 to TRBJ1-2, with 8 bases aligning to TRBD1. The germline CDR1 and CDR2 sequences are MNHNS and SASEGT. The CDR3 consists of 16 residues. Unmatched junction bases numbered 10, after V lost 4 bases and J lost 3 bases. The CDR3 coding sequence is TGTGCCAGCAGTGTTACCTCGGACAGGGTAGACTATGGCTACACCTTC. Amino acid sequence: CASSVTSDRVDYGYTF.

The chain uses TRBV3-1 and TRBJ2-2; D is uncertain. The CDR3 spans 14 residues. V dropped 0 bases and J dropped 5 bases, with 7 bases sitting between them. The germline V gene encodes CDR1 LGHDT and CDR2 YNNKEL (reference sequence). In DNA form, the CDR3 reads TGTGCCAGCAGCCAAGATGGGGATACCGGGGAGCTGTTTTTT. This codes for CASSQDGDTGELFF.

This clonotype was seen repeatedly, ten times or more. The gene calls are TRBV6-1 and TRBJ1-1; 7 bases map to TRBD1. There are 14 residues in the CDR3. CDR1 MNHNS and CDR2 SASEGT come from the germline V gene. V was clipped by 6 bases and J by 7 bases; unmatched bases: 11. CDR3 in DNA: TGTGCCAGCAGGCCTATAGGGGGCTTACTTGAAGCTTTCTTT. Protein: CASRPIGGLLEAFF.

This clonotype showed up many times. The chain is built from TRBV6-1 and TRBJ1-1; no definite D call. CDR1 is MNHNS, CDR2 SASEGT, per germline. This CDR3 is built from 14 residues. V lost 5 bases, J lost 0 bases, and 10 bases lay in between. The CDR3 region is CASSKIGMNTEAFF. The CDR3 DNA reads as TGTGCCAGCAGTAAGATAGGGATGAACACTGAAGCTTTCTTT.

This clonotype has just a few counts. The J gene is TRBJ2-3, the V gene TRBV3-1; no clear D. Per germline, CDR1 LGHDT and CDR2 YNNKEL (reference sequence). V lost 0 bases, J lost 1 base, and 11 bases lay in between. The CDR3 is 16 amino acids. The DNA of the CDR3 is TGTGCCAGCAGCCAAGATGGCAGCGATCGCACAGATACGCAGTATTTT. Translating gives CASSQDGSDRTDTQYF.

The rearrangement links TRBV5-1 to TRBJ1-1; a weak D match, TRBD1 (5 bases). The CDR3 extends over 16 amino acids. With 2 bases removed from V and 6 bases from J, the gap between germline ends came to 20 bases. From germline, CDR1 is SGHRS and CDR2 YFSETQ. As DNA, the CDR3 is TGCGCCAGCAGCTTTTCGGTCACGGGGCCTGACCCTGAAGCTTTCTTT. Residues: CASSFSVTGPDPEAFF.

The chain couples TRBV5-6 to TRBJ2-1; 15 nucleotides align to TRBD2. The CDR3 is 15 residues long. Germline V gene data show CDR1 as SGHDT and CDR2 as YYEEEE. J lost 12 bases, V lost 4 bases, and 8 bases had no gene match. CDR3 nucleotides: TGTGCCAGCAGCACAGGACTAGCGGGGGGGCCGGTGCAGTTCTTC. Residues: CASSTGLAGGPVQFF.

This rearrangement joins TRBV20-1 to TRBJ1-5; possible D gene TRBD1, 6 bases. Trimming pared 2 bases from V and 5 bases from J, leaving 22 bases between. This CDR3 has 17 amino acids. The germline V gene has CDR1 DFQATT and CDR2 SNEGSKA (reference sequence). The CDR3 spells CSARPIPGRGWDQPQHF. In nucleotides, the CDR3 is TGCAGTGCTAGACCTATCCCCGGCAGGGGTTGGGATCAGCCCCAGCATTTT.

The chain carries TRBV7-2 and TRBJ2-5; D is uncertain. The CDR3 totals 12 residues. The germline CDR1 and CDR2 sequences are SGHTA and FQGNSA. The germline V and J ends were trimmed by 4 bases and 7 bases, with 10 bases remaining between them. CDR3 amino acids: CASSSANRTQYF. The CDR3 DNA follows: TGTGCCAGCAGCTCAGCAAATAGGACCCAGTACTTC.